Sequencing of this T cell receptor beta chain was carried out in a study of T cell responses to AZD1222 COVID-19 vaccine. The assay was immunoSEQ multiplex PCR, and TCRdb's table has in-frame clones only and misses some. The data show some 110,000 clones, around 85% seen once. The V end was cut by 1 base, the J end by 4 bases, with 8 bases between. Germline assignment: CDR1 SGHDT and CDR2 YYEEEE. The CDR3 loop spans 13 amino acids. Study-wide results and limits: Distributed over spike, vaccine-associated CD4 TCRs predominated at 160-218 and 743-854. Donors were mostly white British, more females; clonal diversity possibly underestimated.

With regard to this clone: What it recognizes is unknown.

This specimen was peripheral blood, taken 28 days after the second AZD1222 dose. J is TRBJ1-2 and V is TRBV5-6; D unclear. This TCR was sampled from an adult who received the AZD1222 COVID-19 vaccine. The CDR3 here is CASSLQRTYGYTF. In nucleotides, the CDR3 is TGTGCCAGCAGCTTGCAGAGGACCTATGGCTACACCTTC. The whole variable domain, filled in from reference TRBV5-6 and TRBJ1-2, reads DAGVTQSPTHLIKTRGQQVTLRCSPKSGHDTVSWYQQALGQGPQFIFQYYEEEERQRGNFPDRFSGHQFPNYSSELNVNALLLGDSALYLCASSLQRTYGYTFGSGTRLTVV.